Listed below are T cell receptor beta chains from one sample, sequenced in a study of blood T cell repertoires in COVID-19. Measured with immunoSEQ multiplex PCR; TCRdb has only the in-frame clones, and not every one. The sample shows 250,000 or so clones, 83% of them seen only once. Material for sequencing was PBMCs or T cells enriched from blood (not recorded which). Source of these receptors: a middle-aged woman who had been exposed to COVID-19. The CDR3 runs from the conserved cysteine through the conserved F or W. The D gene is left open where the match is weak. Clone size is stated in some rows and not others, as once, few, many or a class when expanded.

TRBV10-2	TRBJ2-7	-	TRBD1	CASSVGQGGYEQYF	TGCGCCAGCAGTGTGGGACAGGGGGGCTACGAGCAGTACTTC
TRBV3-1/TRBV3-2	TRBJ2-7	many	-	CASSQNFYEQYF	TGTGCCAGCAGCCAAAACTTCTACGAGCAGTACTTC
TRBV7-8	TRBJ1-1	-	-	CASSFRRVDTEAFF	TGTGCCAGCAGCTTTCGCAGGGTGGACACTGAAGCTTTCTTT
TRBV19	TRBJ1-4	-	-	CASSYISENEKLFF	TGTGCCAGTAGTTACATTTCGGAGAATGAAAAACTGTTTTTT
TRBV6-1	TRBJ1-4	-	-	CASSARGVKNNEKLFF	TGTGCCAGCAGTGCCCGGGGGGTTAAGAATAATGAAAAACTGTTTTTT
TRBV6-1	TRBJ1-2	-	-	CASSEQGSQWDGYTF	TGTGCCAGCAGTGAACAGGGATCCCAATGGGATGGCTACACCTTC
TRBV5-1	TRBJ1-1	-	-	CASSRQFGDTEAFF	TGCGCCAGCAGCAGACAGTTCGGCGACACTGAAGCTTTCTTT
TRBV19	TRBJ2-3	-	-	CASSTGDTDTQYF	TGTGCCAGTAGTACGGGGGACACAGATACGCAGTATTTT
TRBV29-1	TRBJ2-7	-	-	CSVSAGPYEQYF	TGCAGCGTTTCGGCAGGGCCCTACGAGCAGTACTTC
TRBV7-2	TRBJ1-5	-	-	CASSLTGSPSIF	-
TRBV25-1	TRBJ1-4	-	-	CASSDPHEGKLFF	TGTGCCAGCAGTGACCCCCACGAGGGAAAACTGTTTTTT
TRBV5-1	TRBJ2-5	-	TRBD1	CASSSDRGETQYF	TGCGCCAGCAGCTCGGACAGGGGGGAGACCCAGTACTTC
TRBV9	TRBJ2-2	-	TRBD1	CASRGTGGSTGELFF	TGTGCCAGCAGAGGGACAGGGGGCAGCACCGGGGAGCTGTTTTTT
TRBV19	TRBJ2-7	once	TRBD1	CASSIGTGGGYEQYF	TGTGCCAGTAGTATAGGAACAGGGGGCGGCTACGAGCAGTACTTC
TRBV5-6	TRBJ1-6	-	-	CASSLMAWTPDNSPLHF	TGTGCCAGCAGCTTGATGGCGTGGACACCTGATAATTCACCCCTCCACTTT
TRBV5-4	TRBJ1-4	-	TRBD1	CASSQDAGQGNEKLFF	TGTGCCAGCAGCCAGGACGCGGGACAGGGGAACGAAAAACTGTTTTTT
TRBV9	TRBJ1-1	-	-	CASSPVGQIEAFF	TGTGCCAGCAGCCCGGTCGGACAGATTGAAGCTTTCTTT
TRBV7-2	TRBJ1-1	-	TRBD1	CASSLRRDRGTEAFF	TGTGCCAGCAGCTTGCGCAGGGACAGGGGCACTGAAGCTTTCTTT
TRBV9	TRBJ1-5	-	TRBD1	CASSARGLDNQPQHF	TGTGCCAGCAGCGCCAGGGGGCTTGACAATCAGCCCCAGCATTTT
TRBV21-1	TRBJ1-6	-	-	CASMREERKNSPLHF	TGTGCCAGCATGAGGGAGGAGAGAAAAAATTCACCCCTCCACTTT
TRBV19	TRBJ1-1	few	-	CASSIGPITEAFF	TGTGCCAGTAGTATAGGGCCCATCACGGAAGCTTTCTTT
TRBV2	TRBJ1-2	-	TRBD1	CASIRTGEVYGYTF	TGTGCCAGCATCCGGACAGGGGAGGTTTATGGCTACACCTTC
TRBV5-4	TRBJ2-5	-	-	CASSPAVQETQYF	TGTGCCAGCAGCCCGGCGGTCCAAGAGACCCAGTACTTC
TRBV28	TRBJ1-2	-	-	CASDGASLGYTF	TGTGCCAGCGATGGGGCCTCCTTGGGCTACACCTTC
TRBV3-1/TRBV3-2	TRBJ2-1	-	TRBD1	CASSHGRTGYNEQFF	TGTGCCAGCAGCCACGGTCGGACAGGGTACAATGAGCAGTTCTTC
TRBV5-1	TRBJ1-1	-	TRBD1	CASSLDGTGEAFF	TGCGCCAGCAGCTTGGATGGGACAGGTGAAGCTTTCTTT
TRBV3-1/TRBV3-2	TRBJ2-6	-	TRBD2	CASIQRGGGANVLTF	TGTGCCAGCATCCAGCGGGGGGGCGGGGCCAACGTCCTGACTTTC
TRBV24-1	TRBJ2-2	once	-	CATSDSRWGTRGGNVGELFF	TGTGCCACCAGTGATTCTCGATGGGGAACCAGAGGAGGTAACGTCGGGGAGCTGTTTTTT